One and the same sample provided the 14 T cell receptor beta chains below, sequenced in a study of early T cells in non-severe SARS-CoV-2 infection. TCRdb independently ran MiXCR on the 5' RACE reads; one entry per CDR3 protein. This sample has 40,000 to 60,000 distinct CDR3 sequences, with about 9.8% found just once. Sequencing was done on a sample of whole blood. The receptor source for this set is an adult who was a healthcare worker with PCR-confirmed SARS-CoV-2 infection or an uninfected control (not recorded which).

This clonotype was counted at least ten times. The chain combines TRBV6-6 with TRBJ1-5; TRBD1 matches at 8 bases. The CDR3 loop spans 15 amino acids. Germline-derived CDR1 and CDR2 are MNHNY and SVGAGI (reference sequence). The V gene end was trimmed by 5 bases and the J gene end by 1 base; junction bases not matched to a gene: 4. Here the CDR3 reads CASSTQGASNQPQHF. The CDR3 nucleotides are TGTGCCAGCAGTACTCAGGGGGCGAGCAATCAGCCCCAGCATTTT.

The table lists this clonotype with many counts. The rearrangement joins TRBV29-1 to TRBJ2-7; 7 nucleotides match TRBD1. This CDR3 is built from 16 residues. Germline-derived CDR1 and CDR2 are SQVTM and ANQGSEA. Trimming took 1 base from V and 7 from J; bases not matched to a gene: 16. The CDR3 nucleotides read TGCAGCGTTGAAGGGCCGGACAGGCCGAATCTTAGGGAGCAGTACTTC. Amino acids: CSVEGPDRPNLREQYF.

The J gene is TRBJ1-5, the V gene TRBV6-1; D call uncertain. Deletions cut 6 bases from V and 6 bases from J, with 9 bases between. The CDR3 extends over 12 amino acids. Germline V gene sequence: CDR1 MNHNS, CDR2 SASEGT. This chain's CDR3 is CASRIRAQPQHF. CDR3 DNA: TGTGCCAGCAGGATCCGGGCTCAGCCCCAGCATTTT.

The V gene is TRBV27, the J gene TRBJ2-1, with TRBD2 as a possible D gene (5 bases). Germline loops: CDR1 MNHEY, CDR2 SMNVEV (reference sequence). The CDR3 totals 13 residues. Trimming removed 5 bases from V and 7 bases from J, with 12 bases in between. For the CDR3, the DNA is TGTGCCAGCAGTCCTTCGAGCGGTAATGAGCAGTTCTTC. Translating it yields CASSPSSGNEQFF.

Only a few counts were recorded for this clonotype. The genes are TRBV28 and TRBJ2-1; D remains unclear. The CDR3 is 15 amino acids. In germline, CDR1 is MDHEN, CDR2 SYDVKM. Trimming pared 6 bases from V and 0 bases from J, leaving 12 bases between. The CDR3 region has the DNA TGTGCCAGCAGGTTTTCCGGAAGCTCCTACAATGAGCAGTTCTTC. Encoded protein: CASRFSGSSYNEQFF.

This clonotype has at least ten counts. This chain connects TRBV10-3 to TRBJ2-5, with TRBD1 as a possible D gene (6 bases). The CDR3 loop spans 12 amino acids. Deletions cut 5 bases from V and 3 bases from J, with 7 bases between. Per germline, CDR1 ENHRY and CDR2 SYGVKD. This chain's CDR3 is CAISNREETQYF. The CDR3 DNA reads TGTGCCATCAGTAACAGGGAAGAGACCCAGTACTTC.

In this sample, this clonotype turned up many times. This chain uses TRBV19 with TRBJ2-1; 10 bases agree with TRBD2. V lost 10 bases, J lost 6 bases, and 12 bases stayed unmatched. Germline assignment: CDR1 LNHDA and CDR2 SQIVND (reference sequence). The CDR3 consists of 15 residues. The CDR3 nucleotides read TGTGCCACCCAACCTACTAGCGGGATGCGCAATGAGCAGTTCTTC. As protein: CATQPTSGMRNEQFF.

This clonotype was recorded at least ten times. V gene TRBV7-9 combines with J gene TRBJ1-6; no reliable D call. CDR1 and CDR2 (germline): SEHNR, FQNEAQ (reference sequence). V dropped 2 bases and J dropped 8 bases, with 7 bases sitting between them. The length of the CDR3 is 13 residues. CDR3 region: CASSLYGDSPLHF. The CDR3 DNA sequence: TGTGCCAGCAGCTTATATGGGGATTCACCCCTCCACTTT.

The gene calls are TRBV6-4 and TRBJ1-1, with TRBD1 matching 8 bases. The CDR3 totals 15 residues. The V and J ends lost 4 bases and 1 base, in that order; junction bases with no gene match: 5. Germline CDR1 is MRHNA and CDR2 is SNTAGT. In DNA form, the CDR3 reads TGTGCCAGCAGTGTCGGGACAGGCAGGAACACTGAAGCTTTCTTT. Translated: CASSVGTGRNTEAFF.

This clonotype occurred a few times. This CDR3 reads CASSIGVAGGYEQFF. The CDR3 nucleotides read TGTGCCAGCAGCATCGGGGTAGCGGGAGGGTATGAGCAGTTCTTC. V and J are TRBV11-1 and TRBJ2-1; 11 bases agree with TRBD2. The CDR3 totals 15 residues. CDR1 and CDR2 from the germline V gene are SGHAT and FQDESV (reference sequence). J lost 8 bases, V lost 5 bases, and 8 bases had no gene match.

This clonotype has a count of ten or more. The chain links TRBV5-1 to TRBJ1-1; no clear D gene. Germline CDR1 is SGHRS and CDR2 is YFSETQ. The CDR3 has 15 residues. Trimming left V 1 base short and J 0 bases short, with 10 bases between. In nucleotides, the CDR3 is TGCGCCAGCAGCTTGATAAACGGAATGAACACTGAAGCTTTCTTT. Protein: CASSLINGMNTEAFF.

This clonotype was seen repeatedly, ten times or more. This chain joins TRBV24-1 and TRBJ1-1, with D unclear. Germline V lookup: CDR1 KGHDR, CDR2 SFDVKD. The CDR3 is 13 amino acids. V lost 3 bases to trimming and J lost 8 bases, with 12 bases between them. As DNA, the CDR3 is TGTGCCACCAGTGATCCTAACATGGAAGAAGCTTTCTTT. This translates into CATSDPNMEEAFF.

The table lists this clonotype with many counts. The chain has TRBV7-7 and TRBJ2-2; weak D call: TRBD2 (6 bases). V was clipped by 4 bases and J by 5 bases, with 11 bases between them. This CDR3 has 14 amino acids. CDR1 and CDR2 (germline): SSHAT, FNYEAQ (reference sequence). The CDR3 nucleotides are TGTGCCAGCAGCTCAGGCGGGACTACCGGGGAGCTGTTTTTT. Its protein is CASSSGGTTGELFF. Drawing the rest from reference TRBV7-7 and TRBJ2-2, the complete variable domain is GAGVSQSPRYKVTKRGQDVTLRCDPISSHATLYWYQQALGQGPEFLTYFNYEAQPDKSGLPSDRFSAERPEGSISTLTIQRTEQRDSAMYRCASSSGGTTGELFFGEGSRLTVL.

This chain connects TRBV5-1 to TRBJ2-6; D is ambiguous. With 4 bases removed from V and 0 bases from J, the gap between germline ends came to 8 bases. CDR1 and CDR2 (germline): SGHRS, YFSETQ. This CDR3 has 15 residues. CDR3 amino acids: CASSPVHSGANVLTF. CDR3 sequence (DNA): TGCGCCAGCAGCCCTGTCCACTCTGGGGCCAACGTCCTGACTTTC. Complete variable domain (other parts from reference TRBV5-1 and TRBJ2-6): KAGVTQTPRYLIKTRGQQVTLSCSPISGHRSVSWYQQTPGQGLQFLFEYFSETQRNKGNFPGRFSGRQFSNSRSEMNVSTLELGDSALYLCASSPVHSGANVLTFGAGSRLTVL.